These 8 T cell receptor beta chains were all obtained from the same sample, sequenced in a study of T-cell memory formation after mild COVID-19. From the 5' RACE reads, TCRdb called clonotypes with MiXCR, one entry per CDR3 protein. Of approximately 270,000 distinct CDR3 sequences in the sample, roughly 15% were seen once. The sample was PBMCs or a T cell subset sorted from them (not recorded which). These receptors originate from a man between 18 and 35 years old who had mild COVID-19 (a few samples of this study predate the infection). Cell type and time point are not known.

The rearrangement uses TRBV29-1 and TRBJ1-1; the D gene is possibly TRBD1 (5 bases). This CDR3 comprises 13 residues. V was shortened by 5 bases and J by 1 base, with 11 bases between the two germline ends. Germline CDR1 reads SQVTM; CDR2 reads ANQGSEA. CDR3 nucleotides: TGCAGCGTTAGCCGCCAGGGGAACACTGAAGCTTTCTTT. Translating gives CSVSRQGNTEAFF.

The V call is TRBV18, the J call TRBJ2-4; D is undetermined. V gave up 3 bases and J gave up 0 bases, with 6 bases separating them. The CDR3 has 14 amino acids. The germline gives CDR1 KGHSH, CDR2 LQKENI. As DNA, the CDR3 is TGTGCCAGCTCACCGCAGGTAGCCAAAAACATTCAGTACTTC. Amino acids: CASSPQVAKNIQYF.

Of note for this clonotype: One junction end disagrees with the germline gene, perhaps due to a read error. J is TRBJ1-2 and V is TRBV12-3 or TRBV12-4, with TRBD1 identical over 9 bases. This CDR3 contains 13 residues. CDR3 sequence reads: CASSTGQGYGYAF. The CDR3 DNA is TGTGCCAGCAGTACCGGACAGGGGTATGGCTACGCCTTC.

V gene TRBV15 combines with J gene TRBJ2-7; D not certain. This CDR3 region has 14 residues. Trimming left V 0 bases short and J 7 bases short, with 13 bases between. In germline, CDR1 is LNHNV, CDR2 YYDKDF (reference sequence). This chain's CDR3 is CATSRDRTVGEQYV. As DNA, the CDR3 is TGTGCCACCAGCAGAGATCGAACAGTAGGGGAGCAGTACGTC.

The chain carries TRBV6-6 and TRBJ2-5; D is unresolved. Germline CDR1 reads MNHNY; CDR2 reads SVGAGI (reference sequence). V was pared by 7 bases and J by 3 bases, with 6 bases between. The CDR3 has 11 residues. Here the CDR3 DNA reads TGTGCCAGCATCGCGAAAGAGACCCAGTACTTC. This gives the protein CASIAKETQYF.

This clonotype was detected a few times. The gene calls are TRBV7-2 and TRBJ1-5; D might be TRBD1 (6 bases). Trimming cost V 5 bases and J 5 bases, with 13 bases left between them. CDR1 and CDR2 from the germline V gene are SGHTA and FQGNSA. The CDR3 runs 14 residues. CDR3 sequence reads: CASSVYRADQPQHF. DNA for the CDR3: TGTGCCAGCAGCGTATACAGGGCTGATCAGCCCCAGCATTTT.

The V gene is TRBV7-2, the J gene TRBJ2-1; 11 bases line up with TRBD2. This CDR3 contains 15 residues. Germline V CDR1 and CDR2: SGHTA, FQGNSA. V lost 4 bases, J lost 16 bases, and 15 bases stayed unmatched. CDR3 region: CASSSRGILAGGHFF. CDR3 nucleotides: TGTGCCAGCAGCTCGAGGGGCATTCTAGCGGGGGGTCACTTCTTC.

V and J are TRBV2 and TRBJ1-1; perhaps TRBD1 as D (6 bases). V dropped 6 bases and J dropped 12 bases, with 17 bases sitting between them. The CDR3 sequence is 12 residues long. Germline assignment: CDR1 SNHLY and CDR2 FYNNEI. CDR3 in amino acids: CASRLDSTSTFF. CDR3 sequence (DNA): TGTGCCAGCAGACTGGACAGTACTTCGACTTTCTTT. The full variable domain, rest sourced from reference TRBV2 and TRBJ1-1, is EPEVTQTPSHQVTQMGQEVILRCVPISNHLYFYWYRQILGQKVEFLVSFYNNEISEKSEIFDDQFSVERPDGSNFTLKIRSTKLEDSAMYFCASRLDSTSTFFGQGTRLTVV.